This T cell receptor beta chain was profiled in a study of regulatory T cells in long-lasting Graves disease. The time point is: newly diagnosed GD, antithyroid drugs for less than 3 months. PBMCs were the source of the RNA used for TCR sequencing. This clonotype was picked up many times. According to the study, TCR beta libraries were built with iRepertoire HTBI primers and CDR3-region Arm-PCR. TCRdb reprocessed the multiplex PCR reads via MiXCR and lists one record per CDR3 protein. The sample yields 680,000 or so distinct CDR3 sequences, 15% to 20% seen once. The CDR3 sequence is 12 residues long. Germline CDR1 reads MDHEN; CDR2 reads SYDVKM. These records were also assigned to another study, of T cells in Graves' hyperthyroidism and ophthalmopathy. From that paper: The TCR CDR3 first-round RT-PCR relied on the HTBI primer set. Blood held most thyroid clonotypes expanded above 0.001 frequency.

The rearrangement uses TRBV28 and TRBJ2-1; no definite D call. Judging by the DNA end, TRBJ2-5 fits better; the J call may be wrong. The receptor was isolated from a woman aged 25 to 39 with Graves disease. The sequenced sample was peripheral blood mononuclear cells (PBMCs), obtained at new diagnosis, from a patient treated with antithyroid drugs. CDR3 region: CASPAPTGTQYF. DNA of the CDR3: TGTGCCAGCCCCGCCCCAACCGGGACCCAGTACTTC.